This TCR beta chain was captured in a study of blood T cell repertoires in COVID-19. Whole-study context: Acute and convalescent COVID-19 specimens originated in the United States, Italy and Spain.

Trimming cost V 6 bases and J 2 bases, with 21 bases left between them. Germline V gives CDR1 LGHDT, CDR2 YNNKEL (reference sequence). The CDR3 has 17 residues. Libraries were prepared by immunoSEQ multiplex PCR; TCRdb keeps only in-frame clonotypes and omits some of them. The sample carries around 160,000 clones, 75% to 90% recorded once. The specimen was PBMCs or T cells enriched from blood (not recorded which). This chain connects TRBV3-1 (or the pseudogene TRBV3-2) to TRBJ2-3; D possibly corresponds to TRBD2 (5 bases). The sequence was collected from a woman aged 55-75 years who had recovered from COVID-19. This CDR3 reads CASSSSWTDSFTDTQYF. CDR3 DNA: TGTGCCAGCAGTAGCAGCTGGACGGACTCCTTCACAGATACGCAGTATTTT.